The clone carrying this T cell receptor (beta chain) was counted many times. The antigen is unknown. The source of the sample is a study of identical twins. TCRdb recomputed calls from the 5' RACE reads with MiXCR, one row per CDR3 protein. The sample contains 550,000 to 800,000 distinct CDR3 sequences, roughly 7.1% of which appear only once. V shed 1 base, J shed 5 bases, and the junction held 10 bases outside the gene matches. CDR3 length: 17 amino acids. In germline, CDR1 is MGHDK, CDR2 SYGVNS. Overall study results and limits: There was an excess of low generation probability in the out-of-frame alpha sequences that twins shared. Insertions were fewer in abundant cord blood beta clonotypes, whereas memory repertoires showed none of this pattern.

Separately, the same data were catalogued under a study of yellow fever vaccine responses in identical twins. Turning to that study: Twin vaccine T cell responses reportedly seemed partly convergent, partly personalized.

The chain links TRBV25-1 to TRBJ2-5, with TRBD1 matching over 10 bases. The sequencing input was PBMCs. This TCR came from a woman aged 18-29 years in good health. The CDR3 nucleotides read TGTGCCAGCAGTGAATCAGTTGGACAGGGGGTGGGCGAGACCCAGTACTTC. Protein sequence: CASSESVGQGVGETQYF.